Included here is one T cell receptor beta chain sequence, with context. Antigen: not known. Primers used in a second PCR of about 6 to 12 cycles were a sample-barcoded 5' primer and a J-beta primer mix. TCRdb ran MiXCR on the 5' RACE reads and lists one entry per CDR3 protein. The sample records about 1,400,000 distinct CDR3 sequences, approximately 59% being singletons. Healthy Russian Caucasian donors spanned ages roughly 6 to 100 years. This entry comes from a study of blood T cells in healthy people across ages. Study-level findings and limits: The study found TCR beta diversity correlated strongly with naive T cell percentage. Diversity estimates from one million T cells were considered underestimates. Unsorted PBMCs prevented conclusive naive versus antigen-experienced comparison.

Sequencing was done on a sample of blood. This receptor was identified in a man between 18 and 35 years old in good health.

The DNA for the CDR3 is TGTGCCAGCAGAAAAATAGCGGGAGGGACTTACGAGCAGTACTTC. Amino acids: CASRKIAGGTYEQYF. The chain links TRBV28 to TRBJ2-7, with 11 bases identical to TRBD2. Trimming at V came to 6 bases and at J to 4 bases, leaving 8 bases not matched to a gene. The CDR3 runs to 15 residues. Looked up from germline, CDR1 is MDHEN and CDR2 is SYDVKM.